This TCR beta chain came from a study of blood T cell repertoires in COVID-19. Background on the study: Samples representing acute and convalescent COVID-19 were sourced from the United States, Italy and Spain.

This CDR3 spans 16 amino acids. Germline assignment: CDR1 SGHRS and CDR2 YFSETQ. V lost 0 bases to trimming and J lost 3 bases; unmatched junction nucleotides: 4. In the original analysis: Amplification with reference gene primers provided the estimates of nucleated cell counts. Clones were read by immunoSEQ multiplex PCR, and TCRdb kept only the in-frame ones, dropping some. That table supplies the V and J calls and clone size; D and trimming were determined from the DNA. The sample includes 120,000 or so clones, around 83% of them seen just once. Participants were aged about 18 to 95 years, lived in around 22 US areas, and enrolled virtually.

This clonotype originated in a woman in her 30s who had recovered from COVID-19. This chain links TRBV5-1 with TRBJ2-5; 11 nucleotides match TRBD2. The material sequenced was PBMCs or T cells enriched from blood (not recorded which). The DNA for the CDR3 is TGCGCCAGCAGCTTGGTACTAGCGGGAGTTAAAGAGACCCAGTACTTC. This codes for CASSLVLAGVKETQYF.